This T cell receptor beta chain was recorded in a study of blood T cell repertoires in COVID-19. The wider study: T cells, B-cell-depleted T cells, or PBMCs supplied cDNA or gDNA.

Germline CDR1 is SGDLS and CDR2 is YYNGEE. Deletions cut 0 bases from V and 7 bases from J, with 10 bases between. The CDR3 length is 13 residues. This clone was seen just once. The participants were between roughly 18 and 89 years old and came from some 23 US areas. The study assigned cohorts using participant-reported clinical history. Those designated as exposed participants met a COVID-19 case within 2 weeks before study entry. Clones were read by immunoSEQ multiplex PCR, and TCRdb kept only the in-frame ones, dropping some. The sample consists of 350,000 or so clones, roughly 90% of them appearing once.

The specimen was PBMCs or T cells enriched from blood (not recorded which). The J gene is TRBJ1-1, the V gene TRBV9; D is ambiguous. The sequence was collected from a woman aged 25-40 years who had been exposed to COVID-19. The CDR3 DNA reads TGTGCCAGCAGCGTAGTCCCGTCGGTTGAAGCTTTCTTT. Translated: CASSVVPSVEAFF.